Listed here is a single T cell receptor beta chain. Its antigen is as yet unknown. This PCR relied on a set of 60 Vbeta primers and 13 Jbeta primers. TCRdb's table, derived via immunoSEQ multiplex PCR, lists solely in-frame clones and lacks some. The data contain roughly 160,000 clones, roughly 83% of them singletons. This sample is part of a study of cytomegalovirus exposure and HLA in healthy donors. The CDR3 is 16 residues long. The V gene lost 0 bases and the J gene lost 2 bases, with 12 bases spanning the gap. The V gene's germline CDR1 is MGHRA and CDR2 YSYEKL. Study-level results: Previously analyzed data showed that most TCR beta V segments were productive at a frequency of about 87% or about 30%.

The source is a boy aged 2 to 10 in good health and CMV-seronegative. This chain joins TRBV4-1 and TRBJ2-3, with D perhaps matching TRBD1 (6 bases). The sequencing input was PBMCs. CDR3 in amino acids: CASSQETGVSTDTQYF. The CDR3 bases are TGCGCCAGCAGCCAAGAGACAGGTGTCTCCACAGATACGCAGTATTTT.